The TCR beta chain under discussion was sequenced for a study of T cell responses to AZD1222 COVID-19 vaccine. Study as a whole: Pooling covered second doses at about 4 or about 12 weeks.

This clone has a single count. Losses at the gene ends were 5 bases for V and 9 bases for J; bases not matched to a gene: 7. The CDR3 covers 13 residues. CDR1 and CDR2 from the germline V gene are MDHEN and SYDVKM. Sequenced by immunoSEQ multiplex PCR; TCRdb stores in-frame clones only, minus some. Among around 110,000 clones listed, just under 95% were seen once. The sequencing here drew on peripheral blood, taken on day 0 of AZD1222 vaccination. The receptor was isolated from an adult in good health. The chain employs TRBV28 and TRBJ1-5, with 7 bases identical to TRBD1. The DNA of the CDR3 is TGTGCCAGCAGTCCCGGACAGGTTGGGCCCCAGCATTTT. Its protein product is CASSPGQVGPQHF.